This TCR beta chain derives from a study of OX40 agonist ivuxolimab in advanced cancers. The repertoire was sequenced with immunoSEQ multiplex PCR; TCRdb's copy has only in-frame clones and lacks some. The sample carries fewer than 100,000 clones, around 85% recorded once. This specimen consisted of CD4+ or CD8+ T cells sorted from blood, obtained in a trial of the OX40 agonist ivuxolimab. The sequence was collected from an adult with an advanced solid tumor such as melanoma, head and neck, liver or kidney cancer.

The chain's CDR3 is CASSLDQGRFGYNEQFF. The CDR3 DNA is TGTGCCAGCAGCTTAGATCAAGGGAGATTCGGGTACAATGAGCAGTTCTTC. The chain has TRBV11-2 and TRBJ2-1; a weak D match, TRBD2 (5 bases). The length of the CDR3 is 17 residues. V shed 0 bases and J shed 4 bases, with 16 bases lying between them. The germline V gene has CDR1 SGHAT and CDR2 FQNNGV.